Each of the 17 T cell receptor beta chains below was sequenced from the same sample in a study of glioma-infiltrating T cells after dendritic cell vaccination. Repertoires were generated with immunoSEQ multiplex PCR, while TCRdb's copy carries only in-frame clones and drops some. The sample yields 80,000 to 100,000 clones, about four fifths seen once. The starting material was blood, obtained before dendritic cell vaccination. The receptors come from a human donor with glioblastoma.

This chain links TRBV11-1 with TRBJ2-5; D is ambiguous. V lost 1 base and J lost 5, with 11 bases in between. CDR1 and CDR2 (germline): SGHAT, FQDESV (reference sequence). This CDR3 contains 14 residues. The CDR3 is CASSLETVRETQYF. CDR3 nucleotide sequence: TGTGCCAGCAGCTTAGAAACTGTCCGGGAGACCCAGTACTTC. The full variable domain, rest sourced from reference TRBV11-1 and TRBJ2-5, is EAEVAQSPRYKITEKSQAVAFWCDPISGHATLYWYRQILGQGPELLVQFQDESVVDDSQLPKDRFSAERLKGVDSTLKIQPAELGDSAMYLCASSLETVRETQYFGPGTRLLVL.

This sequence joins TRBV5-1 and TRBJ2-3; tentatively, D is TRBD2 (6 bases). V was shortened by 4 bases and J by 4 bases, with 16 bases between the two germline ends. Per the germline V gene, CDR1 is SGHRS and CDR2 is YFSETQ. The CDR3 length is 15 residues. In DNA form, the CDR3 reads TGCGCCAGCAGCATCGGGACTCGGTCCGCAGATACGCAGTATTTT. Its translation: CASSIGTRSADTQYF. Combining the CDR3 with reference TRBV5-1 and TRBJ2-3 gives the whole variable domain KAGVTQTPRYLIKTRGQQVTLSCSPISGHRSVSWYQQTPGQGLQFLFEYFSETQRNKGNFPGRFSGRQFSNSRSEMNVSTLELGDSALYLCASSIGTRSADTQYFGPGTRLTVL.

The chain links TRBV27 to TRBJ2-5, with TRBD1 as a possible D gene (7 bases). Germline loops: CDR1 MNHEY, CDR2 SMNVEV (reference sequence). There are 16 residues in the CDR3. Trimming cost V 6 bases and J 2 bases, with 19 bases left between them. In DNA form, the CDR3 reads TGTGCCAGCAGCTCCCCTGGAGGGGGCGGACAAGAGACCCAGTACTTC. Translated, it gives CASSSPGGGGQETQYF.

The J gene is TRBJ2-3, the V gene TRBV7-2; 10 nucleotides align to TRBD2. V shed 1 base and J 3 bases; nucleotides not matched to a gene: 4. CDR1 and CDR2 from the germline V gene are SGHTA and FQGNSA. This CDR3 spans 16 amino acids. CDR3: CASSLVGSGGTDTQYF. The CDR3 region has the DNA TGTGCCAGCAGCTTAGTTGGTAGCGGGGGGACAGATACGCAGTATTTT.

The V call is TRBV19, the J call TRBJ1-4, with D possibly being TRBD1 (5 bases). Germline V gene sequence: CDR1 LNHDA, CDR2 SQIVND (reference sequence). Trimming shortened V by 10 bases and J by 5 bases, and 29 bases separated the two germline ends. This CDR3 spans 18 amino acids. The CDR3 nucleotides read TGTGCCACCTCACGGACGTGGGGGGGAGTGGGTTCAAATGAAAAACTGTTTTTT. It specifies CATSRTWGGVGSNEKLFF. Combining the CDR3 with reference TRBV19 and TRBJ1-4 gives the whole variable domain DGGITQSPKYLFRKEGQNVTLSCEQNLNHDAMYWYRQDPGQGLRLIYYSQIVNDFQKGDIAEGYSVSREKKESFPLTVTSAQKNPTAFYLCATSRTWGGVGSNEKLFFGSGTQLSVL.

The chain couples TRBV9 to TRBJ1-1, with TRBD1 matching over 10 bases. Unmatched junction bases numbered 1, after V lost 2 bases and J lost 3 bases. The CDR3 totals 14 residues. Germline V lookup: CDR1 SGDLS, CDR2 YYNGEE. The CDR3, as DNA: TGTGCCAGCAGCGTGGGACAGGGGTACACTGAAGCTTTCTTT. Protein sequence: CASSVGQGYTEAFF.

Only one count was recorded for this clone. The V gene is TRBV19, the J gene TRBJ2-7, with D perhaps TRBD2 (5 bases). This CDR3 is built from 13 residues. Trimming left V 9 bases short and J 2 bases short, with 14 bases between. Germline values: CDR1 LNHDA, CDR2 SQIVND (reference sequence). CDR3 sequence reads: CASGDSPTYEQYF. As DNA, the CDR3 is TGTGCCAGCGGGGATTCCCCCACCTACGAGCAGTACTTC.

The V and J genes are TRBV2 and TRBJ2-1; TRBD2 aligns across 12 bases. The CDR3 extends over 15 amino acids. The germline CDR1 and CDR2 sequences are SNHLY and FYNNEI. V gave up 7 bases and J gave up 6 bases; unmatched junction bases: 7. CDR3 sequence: CASTTGTSGPNEQFF. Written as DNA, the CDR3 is TGTGCCAGCACTACCGGGACTAGCGGGCCCAATGAGCAGTTCTTC.

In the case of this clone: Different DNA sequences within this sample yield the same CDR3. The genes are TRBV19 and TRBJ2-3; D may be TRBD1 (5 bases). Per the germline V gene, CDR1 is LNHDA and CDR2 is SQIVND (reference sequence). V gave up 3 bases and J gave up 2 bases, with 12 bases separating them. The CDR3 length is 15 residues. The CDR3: CASSIMGQSTDTQYF. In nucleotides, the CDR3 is TGTGCCAGTAGTATTATGGGGCAGTCCACAGATACGCAGTATTTT.

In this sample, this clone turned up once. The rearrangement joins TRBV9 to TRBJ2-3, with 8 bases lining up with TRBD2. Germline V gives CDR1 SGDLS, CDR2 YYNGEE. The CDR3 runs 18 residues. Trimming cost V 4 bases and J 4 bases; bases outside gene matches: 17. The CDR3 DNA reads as TGTGCCAGCAGCCCCTACGCAGGCCCGGGGGGGCACGCAGATACGCAGTATTTT. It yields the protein CASSPYAGPGGHADTQYF.

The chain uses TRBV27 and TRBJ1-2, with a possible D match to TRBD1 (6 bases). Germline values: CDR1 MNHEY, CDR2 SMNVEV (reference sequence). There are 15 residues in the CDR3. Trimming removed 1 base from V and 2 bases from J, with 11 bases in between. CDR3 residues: CASSLLRGFNYGYTF. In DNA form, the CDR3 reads TGTGCCAGCAGTTTATTAAGGGGGTTCAACTATGGCTACACCTTC.

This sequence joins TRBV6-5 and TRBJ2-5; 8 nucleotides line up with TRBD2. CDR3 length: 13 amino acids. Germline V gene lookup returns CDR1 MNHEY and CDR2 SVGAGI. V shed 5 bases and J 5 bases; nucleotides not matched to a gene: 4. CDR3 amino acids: CASSRGLVETQYF. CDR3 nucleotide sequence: TGTGCCAGCAGTCGGGGACTAGTGGAGACCCAGTACTTC.

CDR3 DNA sequence: TGTGCCAGTAGTCCTTCCGGGATACCCTACAATGAGCAGTTCTTC. Its protein product is CASSPSGIPYNEQFF. The chain employs TRBV19 and TRBJ2-1; perhaps TRBD2 as D (5 bases). Germline CDR1 reads LNHDA; CDR2 reads SQIVND (reference sequence). The CDR3 length is 15 residues. V lost 5 bases and J 2 bases, leaving 13 bases between the germline ends.

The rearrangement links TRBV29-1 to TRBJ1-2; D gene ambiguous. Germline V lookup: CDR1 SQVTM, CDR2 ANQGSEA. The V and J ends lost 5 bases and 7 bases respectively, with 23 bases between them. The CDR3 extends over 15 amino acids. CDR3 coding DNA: TGCAGCGTTAGGATGAACTCTTTGTTAACGGGTGGCTACACCTTC. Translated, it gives CSVRMNSLLTGGYTF.

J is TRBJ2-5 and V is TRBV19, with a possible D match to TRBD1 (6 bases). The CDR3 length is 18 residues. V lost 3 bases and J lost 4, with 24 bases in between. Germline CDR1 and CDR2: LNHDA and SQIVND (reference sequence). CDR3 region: CASSIGTGSPLFGETQYF. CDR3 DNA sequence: TGTGCCAGTAGTATTGGAACAGGGTCTCCGCTTTTTGGAGAGACCCAGTACTTC.

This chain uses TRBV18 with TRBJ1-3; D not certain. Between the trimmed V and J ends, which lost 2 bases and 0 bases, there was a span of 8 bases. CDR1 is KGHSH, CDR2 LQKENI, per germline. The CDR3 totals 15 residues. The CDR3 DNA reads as TGTGCCAGCTCACCATCAACTTTCTCTGGAAACACCATATATTTT. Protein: CASSPSTFSGNTIYF.

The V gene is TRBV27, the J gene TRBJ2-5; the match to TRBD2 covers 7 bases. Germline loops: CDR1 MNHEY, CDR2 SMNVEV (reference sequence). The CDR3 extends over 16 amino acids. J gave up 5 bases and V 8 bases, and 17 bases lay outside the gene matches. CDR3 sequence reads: CASSTKGGLRGETQYF. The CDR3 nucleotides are TGTGCCAGCTCTACCAAGGGCGGTTTGCGGGGGGAGACCCAGTACTTC.